This T cell receptor (beta chain) was captured by sequencing in a study of cytomegalovirus exposure and HLA in healthy donors. PCR amplification relied on 60 Vbeta primers (plus 13 Jbeta primers). Here immunoSEQ multiplex PCR was the method, and the copy in TCRdb shows in-frame clones only, minus some. Of roughly 50,000 clones in the sample, about four fifths were seen once. Deletions cut 3 bases from V and 5 bases from J, with 7 bases between. This CDR3 region has 13 residues. The germline V gene has CDR1 WNHNN and CDR2 SYGVQD (reference sequence). Concerning this clone itself: Its antigen is not known.

Study outcomes and limitations: Among TCR beta chains, those listed as cytomegalovirus-associated numbered over 150. Looking again later, the authors saw that most CMV-associated TCR beta chains seemed HLA-restricted. In vitro, a few CMV-associated chains proved specific for CMV antigens.

Input material: PBMCs. V is TRBV10-1 and J is TRBJ2-2, with unresolved D. This TCR was sampled from a woman in her late teens or twenties in good health and CMV-seronegative. CDR3 nucleotides: TGCGCCAGCAGTGACAAGGAGACCGGGGAGCTGTTTTTT. Translation gives CASSDKETGELFF.